A selection of T cell receptor beta chains follows, all from one sample in a study of blood T cell repertoires in COVID-19. Profiling relied on immunoSEQ multiplex PCR, and the TCRdb table lists in-frame clones only, not all of them. The top ten hold roughly 6.7% of the sample, which has about 59,000 clones, more than 70% seen once. Sequencing used peripheral blood. These receptors came from a man between 60 and 70 years old with active or convalescent COVID-19. Each CDR3 is given with its conserved first and last residue. The order of the fields is D gene, clone size, V gene, J gene, CDR3 DNA, CDR3 protein. D genes are given only for firm matches. Not every row has a clone size; where given, it reads once, few, many or a size class.

>TRBD1|NA|TRBV4-1|TRBJ1-5
TGCGCCAGCAGCCAACACGGACAGGGAGGGCATCAGCCCCAGCATTTT
CASSQHGQGGHQPQHF
>TRBD1|NA|TRBV19|TRBJ1-2
TGTGCCACCAGGGACAGGGGAGACTATGGCTACACCTTC
CATRDRGDYGYTF
>NA|NA|TRBV2|TRBJ1-4
TGTGCCAGCAGTGAAAATCGGGGGGCTAATGAAAAACTGTTTTTT
CASSENRGANEKLFF
>TRBD1|NA|TRBV10-1|TRBJ2-3
TGCGCCAGCAGCCTGGGGGACAGGGGAACCGATACGCAGTATTTT
CASSLGDRGTDTQYF
>TRBD2|once|TRBV6-5|TRBJ2-5
TGTGCCAGCAGGGACCGCGGGAGGGCCGAAGAGACCCAGTACTTC
CASRDRGRAEETQYF
>TRBD1|few|TRBV5-1|TRBJ1-2
TGCGCCAGCAGCTCCGGACAGGGGATGGATGGCTACACCTTC
CASSSGQGMDGYTF
>TRBD2|NA|TRBV5-4|TRBJ2-3
TGTGCCAGCAGCTTACCTAGCGGGGGATCTAGCACAGATACGCAGTATTTT
CASSLPSGGSSTDTQYF
>TRBD1|few|TRBV5-1|TRBJ1-4
TGCGCCAGCAGCCCTGAGGGGACAGGGAACGAAAAACTGTTTTTT
CASSPEGTGNEKLFF
>TRBD1|NA|TRBV29-1|TRBJ1-2
TGCAGCGTTGAGCCTTGGGACAGAGGAGTCGGAGGCTACACCTTC
CSVEPWDRGVGGYTF
>NA|NA|TRBV28|TRBJ1-2
TGTGCCAGCAGTTTATTGGCCTATGGCTACACCTTC
CASSLLAYGYTF
>NA|once|TRBV30|TRBJ1-5
TGTGCCTGGAGTCGATACACCGGGACAAATCAGCCCCAGCATTTT
CAWSRYTGTNQPQHF
>TRBD1|NA|TRBV19|TRBJ2-5
TGTGCCAGTAGTCTCGGACAGGTCAGTCGGGAGACCCAGTACTTC
CASSLGQVSRETQYF
>NA|few|TRBV27|TRBJ1-2
TGTGCCAGCAGCGCCAGGCTTAACTATGGCTACACCTTC
CASSARLNYGYTF
>TRBD1|NA|TRBV27|TRBJ2-2
TGTGCCAGCAGTTTTAGGACAGGGCGGACCGGGGAGCTGTTTTTT
CASSFRTGRTGELFF
>TRBD1|NA|TRBV7-2|TRBJ2-1
TGTGCCAGCAGCTTAAGGAGGCCCGCGACAGGGGGAAATGAGCAGTTCTTC
CASSLRRPATGGNEQFF
>TRBD2|once|TRBV25-1|TRBJ2-7
TGTGCCAGAAATTACGGGGGACTATACCCCTACGAGCAGTACTTC
CARNYGGLYPYEQYF
>TRBD1|NA|TRBV28|TRBJ2-5
TGTGCCAGCAGCCAGCCAGGGGGCCAGACCCAGTACTTC
CASSQPGGQTQYF
>NA|NA|TRBV11-3|TRBJ2-1
TGTGCCAGCAGCTCTGGGAGGAATGAGCAGTTCTTC
CASSSGRNEQFF
>TRBD2|NA|TRBV10-2|TRBJ2-1
TGCGCCAGCCGGACTAGCGGGAAGGATGAGCAGTTCTTC
CASRTSGKDEQFF
>TRBD1|NA|TRBV7-9|TRBJ1-1
TGTGCCAGCAGCTCTAAACAGGGGGCCACTGAAGCTTTCTTT
CASSSKQGATEAFF
>TRBD2|few|TRBV7-9|TRBJ2-1
TGTGCCAGCTCTCCTAGCGGGTTCGAGCAGTTCTTC
CASSPSGFEQFF
>NA|NA|TRBV2|TRBJ2-7
TGTGCCAGCACTCCGGGACAACACTCCTACGAGCAGTACTTC
CASTPGQHSYEQYF
>TRBD2|NA|TRBV7-2|TRBJ2-7
TGTGCCAGCAGCTTCCGTCCTCTAGCGGGGGCCCTCTACGAGCAGTACTTC
CASSFRPLAGALYEQYF
>NA|NA|TRBV6-5|TRBJ2-3
TGTGCCAGCAGTCAGGAGGGATACGGTAGAGATACGCAGTATTTT
CASSQEGYGRDTQYF
>NA|NA|TRBV3-1/TRBV3-2|TRBJ1-1
TGTGCCAGCAGCCAAACGACCCCGAGGACTGAAGCTTTCTTT
CASSQTTPRTEAFF
>TRBD1|few|TRBV4-1|TRBJ1-2
TGCGCCAGCAGCCAAGATCCTACAGGGGGCGTCGGTGGCTACACCTTC
CASSQDPTGGVGGYTF
>NA|NA|TRBV12-5|TRBJ1-5
TGTGCTAGTGGCCGACAGAGCAATCAGCCCCAGCATTTT
CASGRQSNQPQHF
>NA|NA|TRBV28|TRBJ2-4
TGTGCCAGCAGGGGGTTGGCAGGGGCCAAAAACATTCAGTACTTC
CASRGLAGAKNIQYF
>TRBD1|NA|TRBV19|TRBJ2-7
TGTGCCAGTAACCGGGACAGGGGGGAAGAGCAGTACTTC
CASNRDRGEEQYF
>NA|once|TRBV9|TRBJ1-1
TGTGCCAGCAGCAAAAGAGCCGGGAGTGGCGGCACTGAAGCTTTCTTT
CASSKRAGSGGTEAFF
>NA|NA|TRBV27|TRBJ1-4
TGTGCCAGCAGCCAACTCCGGGGGGCTAATGAAAAACTGTTTTTT
CASSQLRGANEKLFF
>NA|NA|TRBV6-4|TRBJ1-6
TGTGCCAGCAGTTTACAGGAGATTAATTCACCCCTCCACTTT
CASSLQEINSPLHF
>TRBD1|NA|TRBV5-4|TRBJ1-2
TGTGCCAGCAGCTCGACAGGGGGCTCACTCTATGGCTACACCTTC
CASSSTGGSLYGYTF
>NA|once|TRBV6-1|TRBJ2-5
TGTGCCAGCAGTGAAGTGGAGGAGACCCAGTACTTC
CASSEVEETQYF
>TRBD1|NA|TRBV28|TRBJ1-6
TGTGCCAGCAGCGACGACAGGGGGTGGGTTTCACCCCTCCACTTT
CASSDDRGWVSPLHF